This TCR beta chain came from a study of CD8 T cells in ankylosing spondylitis. TCRdb redid the calling of the 5' RACE reads with MiXCR, one entry per CDR3 protein. The sample shows 300,000 to 400,000 distinct CDR3 sequences, about 15% of them seen only once. Whole-study findings and limits: Reported data indicate significant enrichment of disease-linked clones within matched ankylosing spondylitis synovial fluid. As for the disease-linked clones, they showed a CD8+ phenotype and occurred at relatively low frequencies in peripheral blood. Both synovial fluid and blood in reactive arthritis had previously been reported to carry some motif variants.

Notes on this clonotype: Its antigen is as yet unknown.

The sequence derives from a male donor with ankylosing spondylitis or in good health (not recorded which). Sequencing used blood, either unsorted or a sorted T cell fraction (not recorded which).

As DNA, the CDR3 is TGTGCCAGCAGCTTGTCACAGGGGGCGGGAAAACTGTTTTTT. Its translation: CASSLSQGAGKLFF. V usage is TRBV5-6 and J usage is TRBJ1-4; TRBD1 aligns across 9 bases. CDR1 is SGHDT, CDR2 YYEEEE, per germline. V lost 1 base, J lost 10 bases, and 5 bases stayed unmatched. The CDR3 extends over 14 amino acids. The variable domain in full, completed from reference TRBV5-6 and TRBJ1-4, reads DAGVTQSPTHLIKTRGQQVTLRCSPKSGHDTVSWYQQALGQGPQFIFQYYEEEERQRGNFPDRFSGHQFPNYSSELNVNALLLGDSALYLCASSLSQGAGKLFFGSGTQLSVL.